These T cell receptor beta chains were read from a single sample in a study of blood T cell repertoires in COVID-19. The assay was immunoSEQ multiplex PCR, and TCRdb's table has in-frame clones only and misses some. The repertoire holds about 200,000 clones, approximately 86% seen once, with 3.5% to 4% in the top ten. Sequencing was done on a sample of PBMCs or T cells enriched from blood (not recorded which). These receptors all stem from a woman between 35 and 50 years old with acute COVID-19. CDR3s include the opening cysteine and the closing phenylalanine or tryptophan. A D gene is named only where the DNA matches it firmly. Clone size appears in some rows only: once, few, many, or a class for an expanded clone.

CASRLSPIYEQYF,TGTGCCAGCAGGCTATCCCCCATCTACGAGCAGTACTTC,.,TRBJ2-7,13,once,TRBV6-5
CASSRQGNTEAFF,TGTGCCAGCAGCCGACAGGGGAACACTGAAGCTTTCTTT,TRBD1,TRBJ1-1,13,.,TRBV7-8
CASSLTGAHTGATEAFF,TGCGCCAGCAGCCTAACAGGGGCGCATACAGGGGCCACTGAAGCTTTCTTT,TRBD1,TRBJ1-1,17,.,TRBV5-1
CASSFRASRQETQYF,TGTGCCAGCAGTTTCAGGGCGTCTCGACAAGAGACCCAGTACTTC,.,TRBJ2-5,15,.,TRBV27
CATLDRPTEAFF,TGTGCCACCCTAGACAGGCCCACTGAAGCTTTCTTT,.,TRBJ1-1,12,.,TRBV28
CASSLNGEKLFF,TGTGCCAGCAGTTTAAACGGGGAAAAACTGTTTTTT,.,TRBJ1-4,12,.,TRBV28
CASSIRTGGTNEKLFF,TGTGCCAGCAGCATCAGGACAGGGGGAACTAATGAAAAACTGTTTTTT,TRBD1,TRBJ1-4,16,.,TRBV7-9
CASSLTKTGRETQYF,TGTGCCAGCAGCTTAACCAAGACAGGGAGGGAGACCCAGTACTTC,.,TRBJ2-5,15,.,TRBV7-2
CASSSGTGESYNEQFF,TGCGCCAGCAGCTCGGGGACAGGGGAGTCCTACAATGAGCAGTTCTTC,TRBD1,TRBJ2-1,16,.,TRBV5-1
CASSPGTSGEGTDTQYF,TGCGCCAGCAGCCCCGGGACTAGCGGGGAGGGGACAGATACGCAGTATTTT,TRBD2,TRBJ2-3,17,.,TRBV5-1
CASSLGRGGHGNQPQHF,TGTGCCAGCAGCTTAGGTCGGGGGGGTCATGGCAATCAGCCCCAGCATTTT,.,TRBJ1-5,17,.,TRBV13
CASSFEGVSDTQYF,TGTGCCAGCAGCTTCGAGGGGGTCTCAGATACGCAGTATTTT,.,TRBJ2-3,14,.,TRBV5-4
CASNNRLYGYTF,TGTGCCAGCAACAACAGGCTCTATGGCTACACCTTC,.,TRBJ1-2,12,.,TRBV28
CASSIGQNTGELFF,TGTGCCAGTAGTATCGGTCAGAACACCGGGGAGCTGTTTTTT,.,TRBJ2-2,14,.,TRBV19
CASSLVSGSYEQYF,TGCGCCAGCAGCTTGGTTAGCGGGAGCTACGAGCAGTACTTC,TRBD2,TRBJ2-7,14,.,TRBV5-1
CASTLSTGPNQPQHF,TGTGCCAGCACTCTATCGACAGGGCCTAATCAGCCCCAGCATTTT,TRBD1,TRBJ1-5,15,.,TRBV28
CASSATSLLSYNEQFF,TGTGCCAGCAGCGCGACTAGCCTCCTCTCCTACAATGAGCAGTTCTTC,TRBD2,TRBJ2-1,16,.,TRBV7-3
CASHSRVPGNTIYF,TGTGCCAGTCACTCCAGGGTCCCTGGAAACACCATATATTTT,.,TRBJ1-3,14,.,TRBV19
CASSRTRNEQFF,TGTGCCAGCAGCCGGACACGAAATGAGCAGTTCTTC,.,TRBJ2-1,12,.,TRBV7-2
CASSPRVGGNIQYF,TGTGCCAGCAGCCCCAGGGTGGGGGGGAACATTCAGTACTTC,TRBD2,TRBJ2-4,14,once,TRBV9
CASRGEGNTPHGYTF,TGTGCCAGCAGGGGGGAGGGTAATACCCCTCATGGCTACACCTTC,.,TRBJ1-2,15,.,TRBV7-3
CASSSGLAFNEQFF,TGTGCCAGCAGCTCGGGACTAGCTTTCAATGAGCAGTTCTTC,TRBD2,TRBJ2-1,14,.,TRBV5-5
CASRRPSAYEQYF,TGTGCCAGCAGGCGGCCTTCTGCTTACGAGCAGTACTTC,.,TRBJ2-7,13,.,TRBV6-5
CASTQRTGGKDTQYF,TGTGCCAGCACCCAAAGGACAGGGGGCAAGGATACGCAGTATTTT,TRBD1,TRBJ2-3,15,.,TRBV3-1/TRBV3-2
CASSAPGLAQVEQFF,TGTGCCAGCAGCGCCCCGGGACTAGCCCAGGTGGAGCAGTTCTTC,TRBD2,TRBJ2-1,15,.,TRBV5-4
CASSLRGNGLDEQFF,TGTGCCAGCAGCTTGCGGGGAAACGGGCTCGATGAGCAGTTCTTC,.,TRBJ2-1,15,.,TRBV11-3
CAQMGTGDGSGNTIYF,TGTGCTCAAATGGGGACAGGGGACGGCTCTGGAAACACCATATATTTT,TRBD1,TRBJ1-3,16,.,TRBV7-2
CASSLGGGNQPQHF,TGTGCCAGCAGCTTGGGAGGCGGCAATCAGCCCCAGCATTTT,.,TRBJ1-5,14,.,TRBV5-4
CASSGLAGGQGTGELFF,TGTGCCAGCAGCGGACTAGCGGGAGGGCAGGGCACCGGGGAGCTGTTTTTT,TRBD2,TRBJ2-2,17,.,TRBV7-3
CASSQWLAGRGEQYF,TGTGCCAGCAGCCAATGGCTAGCGGGAAGGGGAGAGCAGTACTTC,TRBD2,TRBJ2-7,15,once,TRBV3-1/TRBV3-2
CASSAGLAGGQQIGELFF,TGTGCCAGCAGCGCCGGACTAGCGGGAGGGCAGCAGATCGGGGAGCTGTTTTTT,TRBD2,TRBJ2-2,18,.,TRBV9
CASSPLPGTGTGELFF,TGCGCCAGCAGCCCGCTACCCGGGACAGGGACCGGGGAGCTGTTTTTT,TRBD1,TRBJ2-2,16,.,TRBV5-1
CASSSPRQGMNYGYTF,TGTGCCAGTAGTAGCCCTCGACAGGGAATGAACTATGGCTACACCTTC,TRBD1,TRBJ1-2,16,.,TRBV19
CASSQATGLNTEAFF,TGTGCCAGCAGCCAAGCTACAGGGTTGAACACTGAAGCTTTCTTT,.,TRBJ1-1,15,.,TRBV4-2
CASRPRTEPNYGYTF,TGTGCCAGCAGACCCCGGACAGAGCCAAACTATGGCTACACCTTC,.,TRBJ1-2,15,once,TRBV6-5
CASSLAAGSAYEQYF,TGTGCCAGCAGTTTGGCCGCCGGGAGCGCGTACGAGCAGTACTTC,.,TRBJ2-7,15,.,TRBV27
CASSLSQGTYSYNSPLHF,TGTGCCAGCAGTTTATCACAGGGGACCTACTCCTATAATTCACCCCTCCACTTT,TRBD1,TRBJ1-6,18,.,TRBV27
CSAGQGGDQPQHF,TGCAGCGCGGGACAGGGTGGGGATCAGCCCCAGCATTTT,TRBD1,TRBJ1-5,13,.,TRBV29-1
CASSPDRGPTEAFF,TGTGCCAGTAGTCCGGACAGGGGGCCCACTGAAGCTTTCTTT,TRBD1,TRBJ1-1,14,.,TRBV19
CASSLEGQGSEQYF,TGTGCCAGCAGCTTAGAAGGACAGGGAAGCGAGCAGTACTTC,TRBD1,TRBJ2-7,14,once,TRBV7-9
CASSPLDRLNTEAFF,TGTGCCAGCAGCCCACTGGACAGGCTGAACACTGAAGCTTTCTTT,TRBD1,TRBJ1-1,15,.,TRBV3-1/TRBV3-2
CASSPIQETQYF,TGTGCCAGCTCACCCATCCAAGAGACCCAGTACTTC,.,TRBJ2-5,12,once,TRBV18
CASSPPGGLQPQHF,TGTGCCAGCAGTCCCCCCGGGGGGCTTCAGCCCCAGCATTTT,.,TRBJ1-5,14,.,TRBV28
CASSLLQGGGTF,TGTGCCAGCAGTTTACTACAGGGGGGAGGCACCTTC,TRBD1,TRBJ1-2,12,.,TRBV28
CASSRRGYEQYF,TGTGCCAGCAGCCGTAGGGGATACGAGCAGTACTTC,.,TRBJ2-7,12,.,TRBV5-6
CASSYSSSRSTGELFF,TGTGCCAGCAGTTACTCGAGTAGCCGCAGCACCGGGGAGCTGTTTTTT,.,TRBJ2-2,16,.,TRBV6-5
CASSPAASGANVLTF,TGTGCCAGCAGCCCGGCGGCATCTGGGGCCAACGTCCTGACTTTC,.,TRBJ2-6,15,few,TRBV6-6
CASSLNYYTQYF,TGTGCCAGCAGTCTCAACTACTACACGCAGTATTTT,.,TRBJ2-3,12,.,TRBV28
CATSQGTTFGEQYF,TGTGCCACCAGCCAAGGGACAACCTTTGGCGAGCAGTACTTC,.,TRBJ2-7,14,.,TRBV15
CASSAVRKGGYSNQPQHF,TGTGCCAGCAGTGCCGTTAGAAAGGGAGGGTATAGCAATCAGCCCCAGCATTTT,.,TRBJ1-5,18,.,TRBV2
CASSLEGTMYNEQFF,TGTGCCAGCAGCTTAGAGGGGACTATGTACAATGAGCAGTTCTTC,TRBD2,TRBJ2-1,15,.,TRBV11-2
CASSSSTDTQYF,TGTGCCAGCAGTTCGAGCACAGATACGCAGTATTTT,.,TRBJ2-3,12,.,TRBV6-2/TRBV6-3
CASRRGDEKLFF,TGTGCCTCCCGTCGCGGGGATGAAAAACTGTTTTTT,.,TRBJ1-4,12,.,TRBV10-3